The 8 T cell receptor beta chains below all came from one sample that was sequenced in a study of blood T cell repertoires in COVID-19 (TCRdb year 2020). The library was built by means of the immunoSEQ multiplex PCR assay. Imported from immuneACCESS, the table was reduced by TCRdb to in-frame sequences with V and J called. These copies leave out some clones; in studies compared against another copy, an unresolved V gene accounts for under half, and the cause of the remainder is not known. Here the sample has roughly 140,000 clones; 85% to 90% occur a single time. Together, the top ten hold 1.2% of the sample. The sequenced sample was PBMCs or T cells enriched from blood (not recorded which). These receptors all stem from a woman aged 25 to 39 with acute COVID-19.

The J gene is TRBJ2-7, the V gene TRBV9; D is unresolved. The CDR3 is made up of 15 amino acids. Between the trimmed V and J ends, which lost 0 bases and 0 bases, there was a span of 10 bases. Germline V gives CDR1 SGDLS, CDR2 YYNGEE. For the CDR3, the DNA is TGTGCCAGCAGCGTAGTTTTACCCGGCTCCTACGAGCAGTACTTC. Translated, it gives CASSVVLPGSYEQYF.

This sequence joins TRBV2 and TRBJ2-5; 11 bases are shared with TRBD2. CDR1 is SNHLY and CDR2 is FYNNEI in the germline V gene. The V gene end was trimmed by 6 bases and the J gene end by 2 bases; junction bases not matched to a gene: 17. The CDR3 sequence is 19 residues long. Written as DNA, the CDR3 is TGTGCCAGCAGGAAGCTGCCCGGGACTAGCGGCCAGAAACAAGAGACCCAGTACTTC. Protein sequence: CASRKLPGTSGQKQETQYF.

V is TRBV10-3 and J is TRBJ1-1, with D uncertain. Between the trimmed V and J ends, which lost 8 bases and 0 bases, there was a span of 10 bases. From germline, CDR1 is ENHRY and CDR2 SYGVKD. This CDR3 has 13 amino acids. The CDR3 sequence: CAISDTVNTEAFF. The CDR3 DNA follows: TGTGCCATCTCTGATACAGTGAACACTGAAGCTTTCTTT.

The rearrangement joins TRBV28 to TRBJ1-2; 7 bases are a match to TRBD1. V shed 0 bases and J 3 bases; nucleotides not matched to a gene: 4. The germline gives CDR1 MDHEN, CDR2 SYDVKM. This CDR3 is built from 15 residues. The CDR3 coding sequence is TGTGCCAGCAGTTTATGGACAGGGAGTGACTATGGCTACACCTTC. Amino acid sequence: CASSLWTGSDYGYTF.

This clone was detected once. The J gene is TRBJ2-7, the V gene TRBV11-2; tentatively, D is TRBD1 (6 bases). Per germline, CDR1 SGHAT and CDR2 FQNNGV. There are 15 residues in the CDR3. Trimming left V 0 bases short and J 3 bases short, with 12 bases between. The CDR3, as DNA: TGTGCCAGCAGCTTAGAATCCGGACAGAGCTACGAGCAGTACTTC. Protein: CASSLESGQSYEQYF.

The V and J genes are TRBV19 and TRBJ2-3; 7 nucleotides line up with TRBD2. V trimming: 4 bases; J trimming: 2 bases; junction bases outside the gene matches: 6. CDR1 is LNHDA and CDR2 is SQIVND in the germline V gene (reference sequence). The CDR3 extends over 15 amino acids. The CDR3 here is CASSTAGAFTDTQYF. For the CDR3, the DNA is TGTGCCAGTAGTACGGCGGGAGCGTTCACAGATACGCAGTATTTT.

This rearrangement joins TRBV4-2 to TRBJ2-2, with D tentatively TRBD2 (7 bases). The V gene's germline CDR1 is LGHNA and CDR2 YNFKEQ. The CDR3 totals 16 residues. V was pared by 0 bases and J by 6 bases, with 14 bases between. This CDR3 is CASSQDSGGLAGELFF. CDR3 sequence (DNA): TGTGCCAGCAGCCAAGATTCCGGGGGGCTCGCCGGGGAGCTGTTTTTT.

This CDR3 reads CATSDLHSGTGTYTGELFF. The DNA for the CDR3 is TGTGCCACCAGTGATTTGCATTCCGGGACAGGCACATACACCGGGGAGCTGTTTTTT. The chain carries TRBV24-1 and TRBJ2-2; 8 bases fit TRBD1. This CDR3 region has 19 residues. Per the germline V gene, CDR1 is KGHDR and CDR2 is SFDVKD. The trim removed 0 bases at V and 3 bases at J, leaving 11 bases unmatched.